This paragraph reports one T cell receptor (beta chain). Germline and genes here are mouse. Sequencing of TCRbeta CDR3 at survey depth gave sequences and template counts. The repertoire was sequenced with immunoSEQ multiplex PCR; TCRdb's copy has only in-frame clones and lacks some. The sample consists of over 40,000 clones, over 70% of them appearing once. This record comes from a study of tissue T cells after allogeneic stem cell transplantation. Sequencing was done on a sample of sorted cells pooled from one or two spleens. This receptor was obtained from a pool of C57BL/6 mice in good health.

CDR3 bases read: TGCACCTGCAGTGCGGCAAATTCTGGAAATACGCTCTAT. Its protein is CTCSAANSGNTLY. The entire CDR3 reads CTCSAANSGNTLYF. This chain joins TRBV1 and TRBJ1-3, with D uncertain. The missing CDR3 end, 1 residue past where the read stops, is filled in from the germline J gene. V dropped 3 bases and J dropped 0 bases, with 6 bases sitting between them. The CDR3 totals 14 residues. The germline CDR1 and CDR2 sequences are NSQYPW and LRSPGD (reference sequence).